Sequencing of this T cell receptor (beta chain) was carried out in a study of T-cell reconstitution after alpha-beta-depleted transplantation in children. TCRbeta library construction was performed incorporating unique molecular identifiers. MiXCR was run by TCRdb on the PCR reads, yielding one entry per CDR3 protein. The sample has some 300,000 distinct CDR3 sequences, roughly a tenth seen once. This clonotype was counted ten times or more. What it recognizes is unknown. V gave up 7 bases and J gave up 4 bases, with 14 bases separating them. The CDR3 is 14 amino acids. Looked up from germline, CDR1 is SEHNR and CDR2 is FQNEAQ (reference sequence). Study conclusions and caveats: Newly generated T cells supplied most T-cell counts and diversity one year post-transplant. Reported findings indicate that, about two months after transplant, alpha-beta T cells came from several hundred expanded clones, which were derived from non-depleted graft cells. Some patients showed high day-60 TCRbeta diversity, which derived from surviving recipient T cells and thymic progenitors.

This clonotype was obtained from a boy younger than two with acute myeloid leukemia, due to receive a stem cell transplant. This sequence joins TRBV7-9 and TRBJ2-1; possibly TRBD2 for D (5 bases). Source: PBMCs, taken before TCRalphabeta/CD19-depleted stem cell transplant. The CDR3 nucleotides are TGTGCCAGCACCCAAAGCCGGGATTACAATGAGCAGTTCTTC. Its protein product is CASTQSRDYNEQFF.